The T cell receptor (beta chain) under discussion was sequenced for a study of blood T cells in healthy people across ages. A J-beta primer mix and a sample-barcoded 5' primer were used in a second PCR of about 7 to 12 cycles. One entry per CDR3 protein results from TCRdb running MiXCR on the 5' RACE reads. The profile shows around 2 million distinct CDR3 sequences, roughly 43% of them singletons. This CDR3 has 14 amino acids. Germline loops: CDR1 SGDLS, CDR2 YYNGEE. V was clipped by 4 bases and J by 8 bases, with 16 bases between them. Each donor's blood draw was 8.5 to 10 milliliters of peripheral blood.

Sequenced input: blood. The J gene is TRBJ2-1, the V gene TRBV9, with D perhaps TRBD2 (6 bases). The receptor's source is a human donor in good health. Here the CDR3 reads CASSIYGGGHEQFF. The CDR3 coding sequence is TGTGCCAGCAGCATTTACGGGGGAGGCCATGAGCAGTTCTTC.